The 11 T cell receptor beta chains presented below share a single source sample, sequenced in a study of T cell responses to AZD1222 COVID-19 vaccine. TCRdb's table, derived via immunoSEQ multiplex PCR, lists solely in-frame clones and lacks some. Of around 160,000 clones listed, about 89% are singletons. Specimen: peripheral blood, collected on day 0 of AZD1222 vaccination. The origin of the receptors is an adult in good health.

This clone was seen only a few times. CDR3 loop: CATRDRANQPQHF. The CDR3 coding sequence is TGTGCCACCCGAGACAGGGCTAATCAGCCCCAGCATTTT. This chain links TRBV19 with TRBJ1-5; 7 bases match TRBD1. V shed 10 bases and J 4 bases; nucleotides not matched to a gene: 7. Germline assignment: CDR1 LNHDA and CDR2 SQIVND (reference sequence). The CDR3 loop spans 13 amino acids.

The chain joins TRBV11-3 to TRBJ1-1, with a possible D match to TRBD1 (5 bases). The V and J ends lost 4 bases and 4 bases respectively, with 13 bases between them. Germline V lookup: CDR1 SGHNT, CDR2 YENEEA. The CDR3 contains 14 residues. Here the CDR3 DNA reads TGTGCCAGCAGCTCCTCAGGGAGGGGCACTGAAGCTTTCTTT. Protein: CASSSSGRGTEAFF.

This chain uses TRBV7-9 with TRBJ2-2; the D gene could be TRBD1 or TRBD2 (6 bases each). Germline CDR1 reads SEHNR; CDR2 reads FQNEAQ (reference sequence). The CDR3 is made up of 17 amino acids. V lost 2 bases and J lost 4, with 17 bases in between. CDR3 in DNA: TGTGCCAGCAGCTTAACGGGGGCAGGGACCCTCACCGGGGAGCTGTTTTTT. This gives the protein CASSLTGAGTLTGELFF.

The J gene is TRBJ2-7, the V gene TRBV5-5; 10 bases match TRBD2. The germline V gene encodes CDR1 SGHKS and CDR2 YYEKEE (reference sequence). V lost 1 base and J lost 3; bases outside the gene matches: 4. The CDR3 is 15 amino acids. The CDR3 nucleotides read TGTGCCAGCAGCTTGTCGGCTAGCGGGAGCTACGAGCAGTACTTC. Its translation: CASSLSASGSYEQYF.

The chain couples TRBV10-2 to TRBJ1-6, with D perhaps matching TRBD1 (5 bases). Germline CDR1 reads WSHSY; CDR2 reads SAAADI. The CDR3 has 15 residues. V shed 7 bases and J shed 10 bases, with 20 bases lying between them. The CDR3 DNA follows: TGCGCCAGCACGGGGGGGAGTCTGTTGATCTCACCCCTCCACTTT. Translated: CASTGGSLLISPLHF.

This rearrangement joins TRBV7-9 to TRBJ2-7, with TRBD1 matching over 8 bases. The CDR3 has 14 amino acids. The germline V gene encodes CDR1 SEHNR and CDR2 FQNEAQ (reference sequence). V lost 5 bases and J lost 3; bases outside the gene matches: 6. CDR3 DNA sequence: TGTGCCAGCAGCATGACAGGGGTCAACTACGAGCAGTACTTC. Protein: CASSMTGVNYEQYF.

The chain combines TRBV9 with TRBJ1-3; D is undetermined. The germline gives CDR1 SGDLS, CDR2 YYNGEE. The CDR3 has 16 amino acids. The V end lost 0 bases, the J end lost 0 bases, and 10 bases lay between the germline ends. CDR3 bases: TGTGCCAGCAGCGTAGGAGGATCTACCTCTGGAAACACCATATATTTT. Its translation is CASSVGGSTSGNTIYF. The entire variable domain, with the rest obtained from reference TRBV9 and TRBJ1-3, is as follows: DSGVTQTPKHLITATGQRVTLRCSPRSGDLSVYWYQQSLDQGLQFLIQYYNGEERAKGNILERFSAQQFPDLHSELNLSSLELGDSALYFCASSVGGSTSGNTIYFGEGSWLTVV.

The J gene is TRBJ2-1, the V gene TRBV7-3; 15 bases fit TRBD2. The length of the CDR3 is 15 residues. V lost 2 bases, J lost 9 bases, and 2 bases stayed unmatched. Germline V lookup: CDR1 SGHTA, CDR2 FQGTGA. This chain's CDR3 is CASSLQGLAGGEQFF. CDR3 in DNA: TGTGCCAGCAGCTTACAGGGACTAGCGGGAGGTGAGCAGTTCTTC.

About this clone: An end of the junction differs from the germline gene, which may be a read error. The genes are TRBV12-3 or TRBV12-4 and TRBJ2-5; TRBD2 agrees at 7 bases. There are 13 residues in the CDR3. The CDR3 nucleotides read TGTGCCAGCAGTCTAGCGGAACAAGAGACCCAGTACTTC. Translating it yields CASSLAEQETQYF.

The rearrangement joins TRBV12-5 to TRBJ2-1, with 7 bases matching TRBD1. The ends lost 1 base at V and 9 bases at J; junction bases unmatched: 3. This CDR3 spans 13 amino acids. Germline values: CDR1 LGHNT, CDR2 FRNRAP. This chain's CDR3 is CASGLGGQFEQFF. The DNA for the CDR3 is TGTGCTAGTGGTTTGGGGGGACAGTTTGAGCAGTTCTTC.

The chain is built from TRBV7-7 and TRBJ2-6; TRBD2 is a possible D gene (5 bases). The CDR3 contains 17 residues. CDR1 SSHAT and CDR2 FNYEAQ come from the germline V gene (reference sequence). V was clipped by 5 bases and J by 4 bases, with 18 bases between them. The CDR3 region has the DNA TGTGCCAGCAGCCCCCGCGCCTCGGGGTCCGGGGCCAACGTCCTGACTTTC. It codes for CASSPRASGSGANVLTF.